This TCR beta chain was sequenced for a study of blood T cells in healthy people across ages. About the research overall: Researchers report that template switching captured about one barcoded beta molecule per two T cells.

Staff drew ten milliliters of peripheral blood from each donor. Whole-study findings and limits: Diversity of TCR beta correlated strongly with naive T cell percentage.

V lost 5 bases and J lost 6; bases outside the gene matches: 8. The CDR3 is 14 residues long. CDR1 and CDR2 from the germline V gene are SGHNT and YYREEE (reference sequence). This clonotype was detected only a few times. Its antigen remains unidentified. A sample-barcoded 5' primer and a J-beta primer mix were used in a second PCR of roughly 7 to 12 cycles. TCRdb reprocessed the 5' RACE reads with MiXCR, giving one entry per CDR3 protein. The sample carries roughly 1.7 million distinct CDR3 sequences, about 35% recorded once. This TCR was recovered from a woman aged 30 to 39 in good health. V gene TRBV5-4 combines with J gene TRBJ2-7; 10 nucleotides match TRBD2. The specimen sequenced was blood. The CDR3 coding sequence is TGTGCCAGCAGTAGCGGGGGGCGGTTCTCCGAGCAGTACTTC. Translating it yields CASSSGGRFSEQYF.